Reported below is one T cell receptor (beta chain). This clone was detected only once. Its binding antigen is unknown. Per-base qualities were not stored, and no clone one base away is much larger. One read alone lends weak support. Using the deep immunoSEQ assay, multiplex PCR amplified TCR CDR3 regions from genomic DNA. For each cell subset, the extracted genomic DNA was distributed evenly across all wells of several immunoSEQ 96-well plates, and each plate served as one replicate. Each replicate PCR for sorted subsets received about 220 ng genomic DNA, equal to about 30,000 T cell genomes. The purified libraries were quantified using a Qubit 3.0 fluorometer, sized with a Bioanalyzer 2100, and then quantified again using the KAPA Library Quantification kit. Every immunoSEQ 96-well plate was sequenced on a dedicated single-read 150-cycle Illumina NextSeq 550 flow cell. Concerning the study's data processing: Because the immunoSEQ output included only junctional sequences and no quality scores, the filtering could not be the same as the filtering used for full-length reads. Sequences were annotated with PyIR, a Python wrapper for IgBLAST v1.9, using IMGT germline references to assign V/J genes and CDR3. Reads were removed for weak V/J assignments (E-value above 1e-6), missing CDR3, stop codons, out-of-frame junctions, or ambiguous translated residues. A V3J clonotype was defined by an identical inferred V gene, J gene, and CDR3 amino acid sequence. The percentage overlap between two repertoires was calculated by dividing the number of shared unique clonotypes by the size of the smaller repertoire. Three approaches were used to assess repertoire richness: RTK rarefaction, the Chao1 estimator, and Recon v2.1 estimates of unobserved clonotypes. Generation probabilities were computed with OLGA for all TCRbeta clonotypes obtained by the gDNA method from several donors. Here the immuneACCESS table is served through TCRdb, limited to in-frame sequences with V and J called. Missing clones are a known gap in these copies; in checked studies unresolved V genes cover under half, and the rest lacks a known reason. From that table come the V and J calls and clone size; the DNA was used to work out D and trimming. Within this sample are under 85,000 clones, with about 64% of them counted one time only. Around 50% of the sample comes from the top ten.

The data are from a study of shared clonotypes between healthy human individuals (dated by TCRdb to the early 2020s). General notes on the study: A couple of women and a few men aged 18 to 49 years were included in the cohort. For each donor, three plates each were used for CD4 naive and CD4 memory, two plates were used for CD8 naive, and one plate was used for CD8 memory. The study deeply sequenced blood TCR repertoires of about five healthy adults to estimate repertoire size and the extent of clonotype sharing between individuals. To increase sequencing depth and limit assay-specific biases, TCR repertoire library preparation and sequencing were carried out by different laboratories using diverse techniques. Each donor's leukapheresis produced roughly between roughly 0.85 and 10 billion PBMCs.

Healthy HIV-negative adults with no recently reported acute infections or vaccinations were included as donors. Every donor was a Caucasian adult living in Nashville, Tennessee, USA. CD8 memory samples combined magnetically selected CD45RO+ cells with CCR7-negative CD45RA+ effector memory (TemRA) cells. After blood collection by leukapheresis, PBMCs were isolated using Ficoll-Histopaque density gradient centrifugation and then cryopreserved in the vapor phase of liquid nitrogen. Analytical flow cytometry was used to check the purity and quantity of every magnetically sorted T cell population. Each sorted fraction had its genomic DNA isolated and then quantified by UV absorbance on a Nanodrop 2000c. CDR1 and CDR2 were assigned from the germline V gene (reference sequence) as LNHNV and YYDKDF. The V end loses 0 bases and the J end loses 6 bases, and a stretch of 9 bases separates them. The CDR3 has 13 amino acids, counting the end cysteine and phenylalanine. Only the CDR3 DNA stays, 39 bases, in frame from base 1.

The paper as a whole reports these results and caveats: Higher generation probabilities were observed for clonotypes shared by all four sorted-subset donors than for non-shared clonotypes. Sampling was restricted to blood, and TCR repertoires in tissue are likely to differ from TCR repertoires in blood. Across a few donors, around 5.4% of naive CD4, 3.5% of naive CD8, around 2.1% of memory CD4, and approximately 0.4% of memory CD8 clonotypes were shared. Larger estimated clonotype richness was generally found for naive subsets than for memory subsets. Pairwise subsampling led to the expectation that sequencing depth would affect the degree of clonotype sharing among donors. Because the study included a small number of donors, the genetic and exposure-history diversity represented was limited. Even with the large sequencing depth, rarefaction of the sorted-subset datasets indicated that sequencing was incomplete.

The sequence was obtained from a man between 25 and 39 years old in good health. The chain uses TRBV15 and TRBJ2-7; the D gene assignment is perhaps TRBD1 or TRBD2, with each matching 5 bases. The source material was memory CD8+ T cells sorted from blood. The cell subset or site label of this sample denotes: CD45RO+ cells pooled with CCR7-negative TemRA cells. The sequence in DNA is TGTGCCACCAGCAGAGATAAGGGGAGCGAGCAGTACTTC. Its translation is CATSRDKGSEQYF.